The 25 T cell receptor beta chains below come from one sample, sequenced in a study of vaccination effects on CD4 cells after COVID-19 (dated by TCRdb to the early 2020s). The library was made by the immunoSEQ multiplex PCR assay. In TCRdb, the immuneACCESS table is reduced to in-frame sequences with V and J assigned. These tables do not hold every clone; where another copy was compared, an unresolved V gene accounts for under half, and the others remain unexplained. Within this sample are 20,000 to 25,000 clones, with 65% to 80% of them counted one time only. The ten largest clones capture around 10% of the sample. These receptors have no known antigen. To identify antigen-specific CD4+ T cell clonotypes by their expansion, the ViraFEST assay first stimulated PBMC with viral peptide pools and then applied TCR sequencing. After 10 to 11 days of culture, CD4+ T cells were isolated with the EasySep CD4+ T cell isolation kit. None of the healthy vaccine recipients had a prior SARS-CoV-2 infection, which was confirmed by nucleocapsid antibody tests that came back negative both before and after vaccination.

The sample here was CD4+ T cells from PBMCs cultured with HCoV-NL63 spike peptides, taken before COVID-19 vaccination. The label giving this sample's cell subset or site can be read as: HCoV-NL63 spike overlapping peptide pool stimulation. The receptors were sampled from a human donor who received a COVID-19 vaccine.

The chain has TRBV27 and TRBJ1-5, with D maybe TRBD1 (5 bases). There are 14 residues in the CDR3. Between the trimmed V and J ends, which lost 4 bases and 3 bases, there was a span of 10 bases. CDR1 is MNHEY, CDR2 SMNVEV, per germline (reference sequence). The CDR3 bases are TGTGCCAGCAGTTACGGGGCTGACAATCAGCCCCAGCATTTT. This encodes CASSYGADNQPQHF.

The J gene is TRBJ2-7, the V gene TRBV7-2, with a weak D call TRBD2 (6 bases). Germline loops: CDR1 SGHTA, CDR2 FQGNSA. CDR3 size: 15 residues. V gave up 0 bases and J gave up 4 bases, with 13 bases separating them. CDR3 region: CASSLAGGEQYEQYF. For the CDR3, the DNA is TGTGCCAGCAGCTTAGCCGGGGGAGAGCAATACGAGCAGTACTTC.

The CDR3 reads CASSLGSGNIQYF. In nucleotides, the CDR3 is TGTGCCAGCAGTTTAGGGTCTGGGAACATTCAGTACTTC. J is TRBJ2-4 and V is TRBV12-3 or TRBV12-4; unclear D gene. This CDR3 is 13 amino acids long. The V gene lost 1 base and the J gene lost 7 bases, with 8 bases spanning the gap.

The table lists this clone with a few counts. This chain connects TRBV12-3 or TRBV12-4 to TRBJ2-1, with D unresolved. There are 13 residues in the CDR3. V was clipped by 6 bases and J by 7 bases, with 13 bases between them. The CDR3 region is CASSRQDYNEQFF. CDR3 sequence (DNA): TGTGCCAGCAGCCGACAAGATTATAATGAGCAGTTCTTC.

This rearrangement joins TRBV5-1 to TRBJ2-3; D gene unclear. The length of the CDR3 is 15 residues. The germline V and J ends were trimmed by 0 bases and 1 base, with 9 bases remaining between them. From germline, CDR1 is SGHRS and CDR2 YFSETQ. CDR3 bases: TGCGCCAGCAGCTTGGCCATCCCACGCACAGATACGCAGTATTTT. It codes for CASSLAIPRTDTQYF.

The chain joins TRBV4-1 to TRBJ1-6, with a tentative D call TRBD1 (6 bases). The CDR3 is 19 residues long. V lost 1 base and J 6 bases, leaving 22 bases between the germline ends. Germline V gene data show CDR1 as MGHRA and CDR2 as YSYEKL. The chain's CDR3 is CASSQVRGGLGSANSPLHF. CDR3 bases: TGCGCCAGCAGCCAAGTCAGGGGTGGTTTGGGTTCGGCTAATTCACCCCTCCACTTT.

The chain employs TRBV3-1 (or the pseudogene TRBV3-2) and TRBJ2-1; D gene uncertain. Per germline, CDR1 LGHDT and CDR2 YNNKEL (reference sequence). The V end lost 2 bases, the J end lost 0 bases, and 11 bases lay between the germline ends. There are 16 residues in the CDR3. The CDR3 protein is CASSQQSPYSYNEQFF. Written as DNA, the CDR3 is TGTGCCAGCAGCCAACAATCCCCCTACTCCTACAATGAGCAGTTCTTC.

V is TRBV3-1 (or the pseudogene TRBV3-2) and J is TRBJ2-2, with a weak D call TRBD1 (6 bases). The CDR3 is 15 amino acids. The germline V and J ends were trimmed by 4 bases and 8 bases, with 17 bases remaining between them. Germline V gene lookup returns CDR1 LGHDT and CDR2 YNNKEL (reference sequence). CDR3 protein: CASSRGGYFYGELFF. In nucleotides, the CDR3 is TGTGCCAGCAGCCGAGGGGGTTACTTTTATGGGGAGCTGTTTTTT.

This chain connects TRBV12-5 to TRBJ2-2; perhaps D is TRBD1 or TRBD2 (6 bases each). The CDR3 has 16 amino acids. V was shortened by 4 bases and J by 6 bases, with 18 bases between the two germline ends. The germline V gene has CDR1 LGHNT and CDR2 FRNRAP. The CDR3 DNA is TGTGCTAGTGGTTCCTGGGGGCAGGGACTCCCCGGGGAGCTGTTTTTT. It is translated as CASGSWGQGLPGELFF.

This clone was observed a single time. This chain links TRBV12-5 with TRBJ1-2; D perhaps matches TRBD1 (6 bases). CDR1 and CDR2 (germline): LGHNT, FRNRAP. CDR3 length: 17 amino acids. V lost 4 bases, J lost 2 bases, and 20 bases lay in between. In nucleotides, the CDR3 is TGTGCTAGTGGTTATCGGGACATGGGAAGGTCGAACTATGGCTACACCTTC. Protein sequence: CASGYRDMGRSNYGYTF.

The rearrangement uses TRBV11-2 and TRBJ2-7, with TRBD1 matching 9 bases. The CDR3 is 15 residues long. The junction had 5 bases not matched to a gene; V was cut back by 0 bases and J by 5 bases. From germline, CDR1 is SGHAT and CDR2 FQNNGV. The CDR3 loop is CASSLDGQGIHEQYF. The DNA of the CDR3 is TGTGCCAGCAGCTTAGATGGACAGGGGATCCACGAGCAGTACTTC. Supplemented by reference TRBV11-2 and TRBJ2-7, the full variable domain reads EAGVAQSPRYKIIEKRQSVAFWCNPISGHATLYWYQQILGQGPKLLIQFQNNGVVDDSQLPKDRFSAERLKGVDSTLKIQPAKLEDSAVYLCASSLDGQGIHEQYFGPGTRLTVT.

The chain employs TRBV7-9 and TRBJ1-2; D is possibly TRBD1 (5 bases). The length of the CDR3 is 15 residues. V was pared by 1 base and J by 5 bases, with 14 bases between. Looked up from germline, CDR1 is SEHNR and CDR2 is FQNEAQ (reference sequence). CDR3 in DNA: TGTGCCAGCAGCTTAGGAGGGGTTACAGAGTATGGCTACACCTTC. This sequence encodes CASSLGGVTEYGYTF.

This clone was observed a handful of times. The CDR3 region is CTIQSFGYGYTF. The CDR3 DNA reads TGCACCATTCAGTCCTTTGGGTATGGCTACACCTTC. V usage is TRBV29-1 and J usage is TRBJ1-2, with D uncertain. Germline assignment: CDR1 SQVTM and CDR2 ANQGSEA. This CDR3 contains 12 residues. The whole variable domain, filled in from reference TRBV29-1 and TRBJ1-2, reads SAVISQKPSRDICQRGTSLTIQCQVDSQVTMMFWYRQQPGQSLTLIATANQGSEATYESGFVIDKFPISRPNLTFSTLTVSNMSPEDSSIYLCTIQSFGYGYTFGSGTRLTVV.

This clone has a handful of counts. This rearrangement joins TRBV6-5 to TRBJ2-5; TRBD2 matches at 8 bases. Germline V gives CDR1 MNHEY, CDR2 SVGAGI. The CDR3 is 14 amino acids. Trimming cost V 3 bases and J 2 bases; bases outside gene matches: 2. CDR3 loop: CASSYAGGQETQYF. The CDR3 bases are TGTGCCAGCAGTTATGCGGGGGGTCAAGAGACCCAGTACTTC.

This clone is labeled medium-sized. The rearrangement joins TRBV3-1 (or the pseudogene TRBV3-2) to TRBJ2-3, with 8 bases matching TRBD2. The trim removed 8 bases at V and 3 bases at J, leaving 10 bases unmatched. Germline-derived CDR1 and CDR2 are LGHDT and YNNKEL (reference sequence). The CDR3 totals 15 residues. The CDR3 bases are TGTGCCAGCTGTTTAAGCGGGAGTCTGACAGATACGCAGTATTTT. Protein: CASCLSGSLTDTQYF.

This chain connects TRBV27 to TRBJ2-3; 8 positions match TRBD1. The CDR3 sequence is 15 residues long. CDR1 is MNHEY, CDR2 SMNVEV, per germline (reference sequence). Trimming removed 6 bases from V and 4 bases from J; junction bases left unmatched: 9. CDR3: CASREDRVVADTQYF. CDR3 nucleotides: TGTGCCAGCAGGGAGGACAGGGTAGTAGCAGATACGCAGTATTTT.

The V gene is TRBV28, the J gene TRBJ1-1; D not resolved. V lost 3 bases and J lost 1, with 12 bases in between. The germline CDR1 and CDR2 sequences are MDHEN and SYDVKM. There are 15 residues in the CDR3. The CDR3: CASSLGGRRNTEAFF. The CDR3 DNA sequence: TGTGCCAGCAGTTTGGGCGGACGTAGGAACACTGAAGCTTTCTTT.

The chain is built from TRBV3-1 (or the pseudogene TRBV3-2) and TRBJ1-5, with D possibly TRBD1 on 6 matching bases. V was trimmed by 1 base and J by 1 base, leaving 8 bases between them. Germline-derived CDR1 and CDR2 are LGHDT and YNNKEL (reference sequence). CDR3 size: 15 residues. This CDR3 is CASSQGTGSNQPQHF. The CDR3 DNA reads TGTGCCAGCAGCCAAGGAACAGGGAGCAATCAGCCCCAGCATTTT.

The V gene is TRBV5-1, the J gene TRBJ2-1, with D tentatively TRBD1 or TRBD2 (5 bases each). Per the germline V gene, CDR1 is SGHRS and CDR2 is YFSETQ. Trimming shortened V by 5 bases and J by 0 bases, and 12 bases separated the two germline ends. The CDR3 consists of 15 residues. The CDR3 sequence: CASRLGTSSYNEQFF. CDR3 nucleotides: TGCGCCAGCAGACTGGGGACGAGCTCCTACAATGAGCAGTTCTTC.

CDR3 protein: CASSYVGGPYNSPLHF. DNA for the CDR3: TGTGCCAGCAGTTACGTGGGGGGCCCCTATAATTCACCCCTCCACTTT. The chain joins TRBV6-5 to TRBJ1-6; TRBD1 might be the D (6 bases). Looked up from germline, CDR1 is MNHEY and CDR2 is SVGAGI. The CDR3 runs 16 residues. V was pared by 2 bases and J by 2 bases, with 10 bases between.

V usage is TRBV7-2 and J usage is TRBJ2-3, with D possibly being TRBD1 or TRBD2 (5 bases each). CDR1 and CDR2 (germline): SGHTA, FQGNSA. Trimming took 5 bases from V and 0 from J, leaving 12 bases between them. This CDR3 comprises 15 residues. CDR3 coding DNA: TGTGCCAGCAGCGTCTCAGGGAGTAGCACAGATACGCAGTATTTT. This translates into CASSVSGSSTDTQYF.

This rearrangement joins TRBV24-1 to TRBJ2-3; 7 bases fit TRBD2. The V and J ends lost 9 bases and 2 bases, in that order; junction bases with no gene match: 13. Germline V gene lookup returns CDR1 KGHDR and CDR2 SFDVKD. The CDR3 runs 16 residues. CDR3 protein: CATGLPGGSSTDTQYF. CDR3 nucleotide sequence: TGTGCCACCGGGTTACCGGGAGGCTCCTCCACAGATACGCAGTATTTT.

The V call is TRBV19, the J call TRBJ2-1, with a tentative D call TRBD1 (5 bases). Trimming removed 6 bases at V and 0 bases at J, with 12 bases between. Germline V gene data show CDR1 as LNHDA and CDR2 as SQIVND (reference sequence). CDR3 size: 15 residues. The DNA of the CDR3 is TGTGCCAGTAGAGAACAGGCGGTCTCCTACAATGAGCAGTTCTTC. Protein: CASREQAVSYNEQFF. Variable domain in full (rest from reference TRBV19 and TRBJ2-1): DGGITQSPKYLFRKEGQNVTLSCEQNLNHDAMYWYRQDPGQGLRLIYYSQIVNDFQKGDIAEGYSVSREKKESFPLTVTSAQKNPTAFYLCASREQAVSYNEQFFGPGTRLTVL.

This chain links TRBV19 with TRBJ2-1; 8 bases are a match to TRBD2. The CDR3 runs 15 residues. CDR1 and CDR2 (germline): LNHDA, SQIVND (reference sequence). J lost 10 bases, V lost 6 bases, and 14 bases had no gene match. The chain's CDR3 is CASSGSGGLWGEQFF. CDR3 DNA: TGTGCCAGTAGCGGCAGCGGGGGCCTATGGGGGGAGCAGTTCTTC.

The chain employs TRBV6-5 and TRBJ1-2; D not certain. Germline lookup yields CDR1 MNHEY and CDR2 SVGAGI. The CDR3 spans 12 residues. The V gene lost 6 bases and the J gene lost 1 base, with 6 bases spanning the gap. The CDR3 reads CASSQDNYGYTF. CDR3 nucleotide sequence: TGTGCCAGCAGCCAAGATAACTATGGCTACACCTTC.